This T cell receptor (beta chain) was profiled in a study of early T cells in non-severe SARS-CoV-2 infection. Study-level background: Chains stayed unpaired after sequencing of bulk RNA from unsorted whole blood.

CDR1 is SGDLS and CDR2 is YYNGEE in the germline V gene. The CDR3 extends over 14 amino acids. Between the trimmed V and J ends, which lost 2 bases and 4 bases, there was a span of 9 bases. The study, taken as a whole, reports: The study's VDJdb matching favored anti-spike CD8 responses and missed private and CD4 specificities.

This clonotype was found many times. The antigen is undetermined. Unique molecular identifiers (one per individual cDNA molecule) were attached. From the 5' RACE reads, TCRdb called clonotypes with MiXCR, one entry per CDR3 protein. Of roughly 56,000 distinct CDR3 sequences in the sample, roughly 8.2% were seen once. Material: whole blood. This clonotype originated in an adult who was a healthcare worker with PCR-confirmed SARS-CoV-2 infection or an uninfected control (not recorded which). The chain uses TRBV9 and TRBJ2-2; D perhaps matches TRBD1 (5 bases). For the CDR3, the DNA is TGTGCCAGCAGCGTCGACAGAACCACCGGGGAGCTGTTTTTT. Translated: CASSVDRTTGELFF.